This T cell receptor beta chain was found in a study of shared clonotypes between healthy human individuals. Overall study context: Donors had three CD4 naive, three CD4 memory, two CD8 naive and one CD8 memory plate apiece. The study's findings and limits: A generally larger estimated richness was seen in naive subsets than in memory subsets.

Generated by immunoSEQ multiplex PCR, the TCRdb table keeps only in-frame clones and is missing some. The sample lists 2 million to 2.5 million clones; 85% to 95% were seen once. On this clone: Its antigen is not known.

Donors were healthy HIV-negative adults without recently reported acute infections or vaccinations. The donors, all of them Caucasian adults, lived in Nashville, Tennessee. Trimming took off 7 bases at V and 2 bases at J, with 3 bases between the two ends. CDR3 size: 10 residues. Per the germline V gene, CDR1 is SGHNT and CDR2 is YYREEE (reference sequence). Sequencing used naive CD4+ T cells from PBMCs. Regarding subset: CD45RA+ positively selected. The rearrangement joins TRBV5-4 to TRBJ2-5; no clear D. The receptor comes from a man younger than 35 in good health. Some clones in this sample may be carry-over from other donors' samples. In nucleotides, the CDR3 is TGTGCCAGCGGACAAGAGACCCAGTACTTC. As protein: CASGQETQYF. Drawing the rest from reference TRBV5-4 and TRBJ2-5, the complete variable domain is ETGVTQSPTHLIKTRGQQVTLRCSSQSGHNTVSWYQQALGQGPQFIFQYYREEENGRGNFPPRFSGLQFPNYSSELNVNALELDDSALYLCASGQETQYFGPGTRLLVL.